The T cell receptor beta chain under discussion was sequenced for a study of T-cell memory formation after mild COVID-19. The length of the CDR3 is 15 residues. V lost 4 bases, J lost 1 base, and 12 bases lay in between. Germline V CDR1 and CDR2: SGHDT, YYEEEE. TCRdb reanalysed the 5' RACE reads using MiXCR and keeps one entry per CDR3 protein. The sample lists about 200,000 distinct CDR3 sequences; roughly 17% were seen once. This TCR was sampled from an adult woman who had mild COVID-19 (a few samples of this study predate the infection). Cell type and time point are not known. The chain couples TRBV5-6 to TRBJ2-1; D gene unclear. Sequencing used PBMCs or a T cell subset sorted from them (not recorded which). CDR3 coding DNA: TGTGCCAGCAGCGTAATGGCGGCGTCCTACAATGAGCAGTTCTTC. It yields the protein CASSVMAASYNEQFF.